The clone carrying this T cell receptor beta chain was recorded at least ten times. These data come from a study of metastatic and nonmetastatic thyroid tumors. V lost 6 bases, J lost 4 bases, and 3 bases stayed unmatched. CDR3 size: 13 residues. Germline assignment: CDR1 MNHNS and CDR2 SASEGT. MiXCR was used by TCRdb to re-call the PCR reads. The sample lists about 92,000 clones, under 15% occurring once. Thyroid surgery was performed in patients who had received no treatment beforehand. Sequencing was done on a sample of blood. The genes are TRBV6-1 and TRBJ1-2; 9 bases align to TRBD1. The source is a female donor with papillary thyroid cancer or a benign thyroid nodule (not recorded which). Some clones in this sample may be carry-over from other donors' samples. The CDR3: CASRSTGGYGYTF. CDR3 sequence (DNA): TGTGCCAGCAGGTCGACAGGGGGCTATGGCTACACCTTC.